The rows below give T cell receptor beta chains drawn from one sample of a study of cytomegalovirus exposure and HLA in healthy donors. Profiling relied on immunoSEQ multiplex PCR, and the TCRdb table lists in-frame clones only, not all of them. This repertoire shows about 150,000 clones, under 85% found once; its top ten account for 5.4%. Sequenced: PBMCs. The receptors shown here come from a woman aged 18-29 years in good health and CMV-seropositive. The CDR3 runs from the conserved cysteine through the conserved F or W. D genes are given only for firm matches. The size field is filled for only some rows; it gives once, few, many or a size class.

CASRLTGPYGYTF,TGTGCCAGCAGGCTGACAGGACCCTATGGCTACACCTTC,-,13,TRBJ1-2,-,TRBV21-1
CASSATRGPPTETQYF,TGTGCCAGCAGTGCCACCCGTGGCCCACCCACGGAGACCCAGTACTTC,-,16,TRBJ2-5,-,TRBV2
CASKRARTGGTEAFF,TGTGCCAGCAAGAGAGCCCGGACAGGCGGCACTGAAGCTTTCTTT,TRBD1,15,TRBJ1-1,-,TRBV28
CASTRGAGTQKDNEQFF,TGTGCCAGCACACGTGGGGCGGGGACTCAGAAAGACAATGAGCAGTTCTTC,-,17,TRBJ2-1,-,TRBV7-9
CASSQDREDQPQHF,TGCGCCAGCAGCCAAGACAGGGAGGATCAGCCCCAGCATTTT,-,14,TRBJ1-5,-,TRBV4-1
CASSAGQAGYSPLHF,TGTGCCAGCAGTGCTGGACAGGCCGGATATTCACCCCTCCACTTT,TRBD1,15,TRBJ1-6,-,TRBV6-5
CASSRGRGTASYNEQFF,TGTGCCAGTAGCCGGGGCAGGGGAACCGCCTCCTACAATGAGCAGTTCTTC,-,17,TRBJ2-1,-,TRBV19
CASSVDRLNTEAFF,TGTGCCAGCAGCGTGGACAGGCTGAACACTGAAGCTTTCTTT,TRBD1,14,TRBJ1-1,-,TRBV7-8
CASQPSGLKPGNTIYF,TGTGCCAGCCAGCCGTCGGGACTTAAACCTGGAAACACCATATATTTT,-,16,TRBJ1-3,-,TRBV19
CAWEDRSSYNEQFF,TGTGCCTGGGAGGACAGGAGCTCCTACAATGAGCAGTTCTTC,TRBD1,14,TRBJ2-1,-,TRBV30
CASRPVGRTSYEQYF,TGTGCCAGTAGACCGGTGGGCAGAACCTCCTACGAGCAGTACTTC,-,15,TRBJ2-7,-,TRBV19
CASSYSQVWGYTF,TGTGCCAGCAGTTACTCGCAGGTTTGGGGCTACACCTTC,-,13,TRBJ1-2,-,TRBV6-5
CASSFPLPKAGGPYTDTQYF,TGTGCCAGCAGTTTTCCCCTCCCCAAAGCGGGGGGTCCTTACACAGATACGCAGTATTTT,TRBD2,20,TRBJ2-3,-,TRBV28
CASSLGTGVAHIYGYTF,TGTGCCAGCAGCCTAGGGACAGGGGTCGCTCACATCTATGGCTACACCTTC,TRBD1,17,TRBJ1-2,-,TRBV7-6
CASSLEGASTDTQYF,TGCGCCAGCAGCTTGGAGGGGGCGAGCACAGATACGCAGTATTTT,TRBD1,15,TRBJ2-3,-,TRBV5-1
CSVLQESSEAFF,TGCAGCGTTCTACAGGAGAGTTCTGAAGCTTTCTTT,-,12,TRBJ1-1,-,TRBV29-1
CASSLTVRRPYEQYF,TGTGCCAGCAGCCTGACAGTCCGTAGACCCTACGAGCAGTACTTC,-,15,TRBJ2-7,-,TRBV13
CASSPDYGIHEQYF,TGTGCCAGCAGTCCCGACTATGGGATACACGAGCAGTACTTC,-,14,TRBJ2-7,-,TRBV6-6
CASSGSYNSPLHF,TGTGCCAGCAGCGGTAGCTATAATTCACCCCTCCACTTT,-,13,TRBJ1-6,-,TRBV25-1
CASSPGVQETQYF,TGTGCCAGCAGCCCGGGGGTACAAGAGACCCAGTACTTC,-,13,TRBJ2-5,-,TRBV11-1
CASSRTGTPISGANVLTF,TGTGCCAGCAGCCGCACCGGGACTCCAATTTCTGGGGCCAACGTCCTGACTTTC,-,18,TRBJ2-6,few,TRBV4-2
CASTSTGMNTGELFF,TGTGCCAGCACCTCAACAGGGATGAACACCGGGGAGCTGTTTTTT,-,15,TRBJ2-2,-,TRBV18
CASSQEDTGYTF,TGCGCCAGCAGCCAAGAAGACACTGGCTACACCTTC,-,12,TRBJ1-2,few,TRBV4-3
CASSLQGAIANEKLFF,TGTGCCAGCAGCTTACAGGGGGCAATTGCTAATGAAAAACTGTTTTTT,TRBD1,16,TRBJ1-4,-,TRBV11-2
CASSLRPGLKSSYNEQFF,TGTGCCAGCAGCTTACGTCCGGGACTCAAGAGCTCCTACAATGAGCAGTTCTTC,-,18,TRBJ2-1,-,TRBV4-2
CASSLKPDTGELFF,TGTGCCAGCAGCTTAAAGCCCGACACCGGGGAGCTGTTTTTT,-,14,TRBJ2-2,once,TRBV7-2
CASSEGGGARTEAFF,TGTGCCAGCAGCGAGGGGGGAGGGGCGAGAACTGAAGCTTTCTTT,-,15,TRBJ1-1,-,TRBV9
CASSPTGLDYGYTF,TGTGCCAGCAGCCCGACAGGGTTGGACTATGGCTACACCTTC,TRBD1,14,TRBJ1-2,-,TRBV7-9
CASSVEGSGVDEQFF,TGTGCCAGCAGCGTAGAGGGTAGCGGGGTCGATGAGCAGTTCTTC,TRBD2,15,TRBJ2-1,-,TRBV9
CASSQYRGAYEQYF,TGTGCCAGCAGCCAGTACAGGGGCGCCTACGAGCAGTACTTC,TRBD1,14,TRBJ2-7,-,TRBV14
CASIKNEGLFF,TGTGCCAGCATCAAGAATGAGGGACTGTTTTTT,-,11,TRBJ1-4,-,TRBV2
CASSLGLAGVSLPTDTQYF,TGTGCCAGCAGCTTAGGCCTAGCGGGGGTGTCCCTTCCCACAGATACGCAGTATTTT,TRBD2,19,TRBJ2-3,-,TRBV13
CASSDGAGGISPLHF,TGTGCCAGCAGTGACGGAGCCGGGGGTATTTCACCCCTCCACTTT,-,15,TRBJ1-6,-,TRBV2
CAWKIMNTEAFF,TGTGCCTGGAAAATAATGAACACTGAAGCTTTCTTT,-,12,TRBJ1-1,-,TRBV30
CSARQHYEQYF,TGCAGTGCTCGACAACATTACGAGCAGTACTTC,-,11,TRBJ2-7,-,TRBV20-1
CASSLLRVSGNTIYF,TGTGCCAGCAGCTTGTTGAGGGTCTCTGGAAACACCATATATTTT,-,15,TRBJ1-3,-,TRBV5-8
CASSPKRGGSIEQFF,TGTGCCAGTAGTCCTAAGCGGGGAGGGTCAATAGAGCAGTTCTTC,TRBD2,15,TRBJ2-1,-,TRBV19
CASSLKWQEETQYF,TGTGCCAGCAGCTTGAAATGGCAGGAAGAGACCCAGTACTTC,-,14,TRBJ2-5,-,TRBV5-5
CASSSRLSTGDDF,TGTGCCAGCAGTTCCCGACTCTCGACAGGGGATGATTTT,TRBD1,13,TRBJ1-5,-,TRBV28
CASSQDRGQGPGGNTIYF,TGTGCCAGCAGCCAAGATAGGGGACAGGGGCCAGGGGGAAACACCATATATTTT,TRBD1,18,TRBJ1-3,-,TRBV4-2
CASTMGSEQYF,TGTGCCAGTACCATGGGGAGCGAGCAGTACTTC,-,11,TRBJ2-7,-,TRBV19
CASSPGTTLRGNTEAFF,TGTGCCAGCAGCCCGGGGACAACCCTCAGGGGGAACACTGAAGCTTTCTTT,-,17,TRBJ1-1,-,TRBV11-2
CASSFAGQGSTDTQYF,TGTGCCAGCAGCTTCGCGGGACAGGGGAGCACAGATACGCAGTATTTT,TRBD1,16,TRBJ2-3,few,TRBV5-4
CAQPGPDGNSPLHF,TGTGCCCAGCCAGGCCCAGACGGTAATTCACCCCTCCACTTT,-,14,TRBJ1-6,-,TRBV2
CASTRTGGYEQYF,TGCGCCAGCACTCGGACAGGGGGCTACGAGCAGTACTTC,TRBD1,13,TRBJ2-7,-,TRBV5-1
CASSSPGGQGWSPLHF,TGTGCCAGCAGCTCCCCAGGGGGCCAGGGATGGTCACCCCTCCACTTT,TRBD1,16,TRBJ1-6,few,TRBV7-2
CASSLQGAWNGYTF,TGTGCCAGCAGTTTACAGGGGGCGTGGAATGGCTACACCTTC,TRBD1,14,TRBJ1-2,-,TRBV6-5
CASSLELAGATYEQYF,TGTGCCAGCAGCTTAGAGCTAGCGGGGGCCACCTACGAGCAGTACTTC,TRBD2,16,TRBJ2-7,few,TRBV7-6
CASSRFRDSPSTDTQYF,TGTGCCAGCAGCAGGTTCCGGGACAGTCCTAGCACAGATACGCAGTATTTT,TRBD1,17,TRBJ2-3,once,TRBV9
CASSSTGSTGELFF,TGCGCCAGCAGCTCAACAGGGTCCACCGGGGAGCTGTTTTTT,-,14,TRBJ2-2,-,TRBV5-1
CASSLTGESYNEQFF,TGTGCCAGCAGCTTAACGGGAGAGTCCTACAATGAGCAGTTCTTC,-,15,TRBJ2-1,-,TRBV7-2
CASSSIGGSGEQFF,TGTGCCAGCAGCAGTATAGGGGGCTCGGGCGAGCAGTTCTTC,TRBD1,14,TRBJ2-1,-,TRBV9
CAWSVPTRSDSQAFF,TGTGCCTGGAGTGTACCCACGCGATCGGACAGCCAAGCTTTCTTT,-,15,TRBJ1-1,-,TRBV30
CASSPDTIYEQYF,TGTGCCAGCAGCCCGGACACGATCTACGAGCAGTACTTC,-,13,TRBJ2-7,-,TRBV9
CASSLPATPGELFF,TGTGCCAGCAGTTTACCAGCGACCCCGGGGGAGCTGTTTTTT,-,14,TRBJ2-2,-,TRBV2
CASSQDGPPGGLKGANVLTF,TGTGCCAGCAGCCAAGATGGGCCGCCAGGGGGATTGAAGGGGGCCAACGTCCTGACTTTC,TRBD1,20,TRBJ2-6,-,TRBV4-2
CAWSDGLETQYF,TGTGCCTGGAGTGACGGTCTGGAGACCCAGTACTTC,-,12,TRBJ2-5,-,TRBV30
CASSLGARGLGEKLFF,TGTGCCAGCAGCTTAGGAGCGAGGGGGCTTGGGGAAAAACTGTTTTTT,TRBD1,16,TRBJ1-4,few,TRBV7-2